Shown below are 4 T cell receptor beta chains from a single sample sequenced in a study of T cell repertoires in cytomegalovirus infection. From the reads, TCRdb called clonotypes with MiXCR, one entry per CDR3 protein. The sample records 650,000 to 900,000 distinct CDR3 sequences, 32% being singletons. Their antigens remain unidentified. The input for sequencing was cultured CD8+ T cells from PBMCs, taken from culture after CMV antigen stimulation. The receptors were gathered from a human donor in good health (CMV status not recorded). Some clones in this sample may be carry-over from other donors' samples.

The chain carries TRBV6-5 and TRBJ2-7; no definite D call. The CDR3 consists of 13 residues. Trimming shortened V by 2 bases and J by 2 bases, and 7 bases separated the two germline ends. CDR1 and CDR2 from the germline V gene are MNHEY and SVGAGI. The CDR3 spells CASSYRETYEQYF. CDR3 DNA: TGTGCCAGCAGTTACAGGGAAACCTACGAGCAGTACTTC.

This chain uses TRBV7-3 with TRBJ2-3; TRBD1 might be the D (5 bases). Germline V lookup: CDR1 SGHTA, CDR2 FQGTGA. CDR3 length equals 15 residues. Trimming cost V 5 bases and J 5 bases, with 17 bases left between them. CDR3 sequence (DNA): TGTGCCAGCAGCCTCAGTGGGGCCACCGAAGATACGCAGTATTTT. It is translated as CASSLSGATEDTQYF.

The CDR3, as DNA: TGTGCCAGCAGCATCCGGGACAGGGGTAACCGGTACAATGACGAGCAGTACTTC. Its protein product is CASSIRDRGNRYNDEQYF. V gene TRBV11-2 combines with J gene TRBJ2-7, with TRBD1 matching 10 bases. The CDR3 loop spans 18 amino acids. The V gene end was trimmed by 5 bases and the J gene end by 5 bases; junction bases not matched to a gene: 18. Germline V gene data show CDR1 as SGHAT and CDR2 as FQNNGV.

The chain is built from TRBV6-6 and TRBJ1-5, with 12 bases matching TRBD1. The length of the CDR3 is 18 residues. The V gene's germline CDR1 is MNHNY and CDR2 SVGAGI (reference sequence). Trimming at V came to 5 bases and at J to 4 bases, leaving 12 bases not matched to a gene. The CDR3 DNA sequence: TGTGCCAGCAGTGAGAGAAGGGGACAGGGGGCCACAAATCAGCCCCAGCATTTT. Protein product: CASSERRGQGATNQPQHF.